This note documents a single TCR beta chain sequence. Its antigen remains unknown. Germline V gene lookup returns CDR1 SGHVS and CDR2 FQNEAQ. Germline trimming cut 5 bases from V and 1 base from J; bases unmatched to any gene: 3. The CDR3 loop spans 14 amino acids. This entry comes from a study of cytomegalovirus exposure and HLA in healthy donors. Turning to the study itself: For the roughly 370 genotyped donors, about 79% fell within the Caucasian-associated ancestry cluster. Points from the study as a whole: In a later analysis, donors in an Asian-associated ancestry cluster reportedly had fewer N-insertions in productive TCRs than the cohort mean.

Vbeta (60) and Jbeta (13) primers were used in the PCR. Method: immunoSEQ multiplex PCR; TCRdb's copy keeps in-frame clones and lacks some. Of around 140,000 clones in the sample, around 86% were seen once. The origin of this receptor is a woman aged 45 to 65 in good health and CMV-seropositive. Sequenced input: PBMCs. The chain links TRBV7-8 to TRBJ2-7; 9 bases match TRBD2. Here the CDR3 reads CASSLLAGSYEQYF. The CDR3 DNA sequence: TGTGCCAGCAGCCTCCTAGCGGGGTCCTACGAGCAGTACTTC.